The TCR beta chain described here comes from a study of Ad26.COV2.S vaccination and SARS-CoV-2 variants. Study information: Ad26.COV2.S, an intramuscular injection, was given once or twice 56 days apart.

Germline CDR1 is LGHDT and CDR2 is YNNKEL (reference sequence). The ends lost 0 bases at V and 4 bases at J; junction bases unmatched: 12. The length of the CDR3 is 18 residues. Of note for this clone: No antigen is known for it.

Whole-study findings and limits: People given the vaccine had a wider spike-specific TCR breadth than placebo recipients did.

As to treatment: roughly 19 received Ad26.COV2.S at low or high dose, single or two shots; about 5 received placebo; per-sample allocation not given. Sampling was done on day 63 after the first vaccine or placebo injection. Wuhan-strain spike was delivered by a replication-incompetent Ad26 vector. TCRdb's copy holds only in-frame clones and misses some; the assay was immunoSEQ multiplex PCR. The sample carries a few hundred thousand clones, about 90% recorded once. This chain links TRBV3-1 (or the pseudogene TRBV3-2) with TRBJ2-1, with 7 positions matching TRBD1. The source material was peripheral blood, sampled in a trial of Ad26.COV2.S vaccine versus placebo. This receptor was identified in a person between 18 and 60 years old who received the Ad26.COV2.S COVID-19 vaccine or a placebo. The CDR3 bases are TGTGCCAGCAGCCAAGAGCAACTCCGGGACAGCGCGTACAATGAGCAGTTCTTC. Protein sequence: CASSQEQLRDSAYNEQFF.